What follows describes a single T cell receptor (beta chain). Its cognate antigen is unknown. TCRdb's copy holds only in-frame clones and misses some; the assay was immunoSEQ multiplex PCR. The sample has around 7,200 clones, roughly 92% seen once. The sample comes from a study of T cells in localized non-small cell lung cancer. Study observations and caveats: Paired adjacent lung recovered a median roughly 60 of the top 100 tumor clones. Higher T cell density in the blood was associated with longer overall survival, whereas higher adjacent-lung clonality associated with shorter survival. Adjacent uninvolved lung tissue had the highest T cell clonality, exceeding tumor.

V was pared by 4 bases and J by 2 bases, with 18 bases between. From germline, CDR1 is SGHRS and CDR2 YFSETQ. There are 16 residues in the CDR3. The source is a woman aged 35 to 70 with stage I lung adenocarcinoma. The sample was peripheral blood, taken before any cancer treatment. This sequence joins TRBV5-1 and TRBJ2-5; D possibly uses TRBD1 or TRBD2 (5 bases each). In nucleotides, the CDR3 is TGCGCCAGCAGCCTAGCCCTGGGGCGAGCACAAGAGACCCAGTACTTC. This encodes CASSLALGRAQETQYF.